Given below is one T cell receptor (beta chain) in context. The antigen is unknown. These data originate in a study of Ad26.COV2.S vaccination and SARS-CoV-2 variants. Study-level information: It was the COV1001 Ad26.COV2.S trial arm that included the donor.

Findings and caveats of the study: The authors reported substantial breadth in spike-specific CD8+ and CD4+ T cell responses after vaccination.

This sample's treatment: some 20 received Ad26.COV2.S at low or high dose, single or two shots; a few received placebo; per-sample allocation not given. Day 63 following the first vaccine or placebo injection was when the samples were taken. Profiling relied on immunoSEQ multiplex PCR, and the TCRdb table lists in-frame clones only, not all of them. The data contain hundreds of thousands of clones, 70% to 90% of them singletons. This CDR3 is 17 amino acids long. V was clipped by 0 bases and J by 5 bases; unmatched bases: 10. Germline V gene sequence: CDR1 LGHNA, CDR2 YSLEER. The TCR sequence derives from a person between 18 and 59 years old who received the Ad26.COV2.S COVID-19 vaccine or a placebo. Here the sequenced sample was peripheral blood, taken in a trial of Ad26.COV2.S vaccine versus placebo. V and J are TRBV4-3 and TRBJ1-5; TRBD1 matches 7 bases. CDR3 DNA sequence: TGCGCCAGCAGCCAAGATCCAGGGGGTTTTGGGGATCAGCCCCAGCATTTT. It translates to CASSQDPGGFGDQPQHF.